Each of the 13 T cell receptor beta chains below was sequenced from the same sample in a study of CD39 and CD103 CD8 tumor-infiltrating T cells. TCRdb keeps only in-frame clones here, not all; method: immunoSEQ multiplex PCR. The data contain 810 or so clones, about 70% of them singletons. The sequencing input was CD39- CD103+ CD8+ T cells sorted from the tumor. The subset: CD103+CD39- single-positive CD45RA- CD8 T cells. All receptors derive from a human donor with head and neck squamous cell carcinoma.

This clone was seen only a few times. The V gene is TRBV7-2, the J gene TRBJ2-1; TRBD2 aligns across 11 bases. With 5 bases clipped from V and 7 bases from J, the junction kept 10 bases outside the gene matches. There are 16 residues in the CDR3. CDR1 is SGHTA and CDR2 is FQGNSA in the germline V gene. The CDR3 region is CASSPYSGGAKNEQFF. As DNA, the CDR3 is TGTGCCAGCAGCCCCTATAGCGGGGGGGCGAAAAATGAGCAGTTCTTC.

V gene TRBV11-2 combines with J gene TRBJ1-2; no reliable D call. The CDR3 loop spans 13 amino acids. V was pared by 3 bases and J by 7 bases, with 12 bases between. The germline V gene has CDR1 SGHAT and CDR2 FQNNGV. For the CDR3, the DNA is TGTGCCAGCAGCTTCAGAGGGAACGGTGGCTACACCTTC. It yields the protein CASSFRGNGGYTF.

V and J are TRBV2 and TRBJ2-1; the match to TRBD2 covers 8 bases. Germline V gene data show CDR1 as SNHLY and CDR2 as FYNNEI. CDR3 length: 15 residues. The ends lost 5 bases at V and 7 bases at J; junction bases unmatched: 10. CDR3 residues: CASSPIAGWSNEQFF. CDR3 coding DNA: TGTGCCAGCAGTCCGATAGCGGGGTGGTCGAATGAGCAGTTCTTC.

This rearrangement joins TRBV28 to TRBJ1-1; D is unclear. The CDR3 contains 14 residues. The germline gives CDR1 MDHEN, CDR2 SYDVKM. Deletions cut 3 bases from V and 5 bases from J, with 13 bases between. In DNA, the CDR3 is TGTGCCAGCAGTTTCTCCGGGTACGGGACTGAAGCTTTCTTT. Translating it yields CASSFSGYGTEAFF.

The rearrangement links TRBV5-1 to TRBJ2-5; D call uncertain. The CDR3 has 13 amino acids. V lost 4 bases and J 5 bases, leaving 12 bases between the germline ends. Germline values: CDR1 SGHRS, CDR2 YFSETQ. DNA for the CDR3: TGCGCCAGCAGCCCCCTGACACTGGAGACCCAGTACTTC. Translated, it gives CASSPLTLETQYF.

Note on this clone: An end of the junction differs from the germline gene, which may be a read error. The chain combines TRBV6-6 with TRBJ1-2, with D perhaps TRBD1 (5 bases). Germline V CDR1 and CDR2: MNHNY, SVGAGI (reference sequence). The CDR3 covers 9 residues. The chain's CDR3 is CASSRAQAF. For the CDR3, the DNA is TGTGCCAGCAGCAGGGCCCAAGCCTTC.

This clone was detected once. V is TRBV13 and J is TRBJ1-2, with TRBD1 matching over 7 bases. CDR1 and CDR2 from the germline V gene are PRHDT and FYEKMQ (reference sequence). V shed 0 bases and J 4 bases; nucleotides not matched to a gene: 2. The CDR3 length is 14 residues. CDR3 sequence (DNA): TGTGCCAGCAGCTTAGGGACAGGGAGCTATGGCTACACCTTC. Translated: CASSLGTGSYGYTF. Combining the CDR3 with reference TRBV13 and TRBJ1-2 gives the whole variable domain AAGVIQSPRHLIKEKRETATLKCYPIPRHDTVYWYQQGPGQDPQFLISFYEKMQSDKGSIPDRFSAQQFSDYHSELNMSSLELGDSALYFCASSLGTGSYGYTFGSGTRLTVV.

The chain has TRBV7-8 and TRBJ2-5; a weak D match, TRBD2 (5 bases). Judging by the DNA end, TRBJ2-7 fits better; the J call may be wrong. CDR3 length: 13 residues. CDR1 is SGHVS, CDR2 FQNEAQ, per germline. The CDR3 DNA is TGTGCCAGCAGCTATGGAGGAACCTACGAGCAGTACTTC. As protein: CASSYGGTYEQYF.

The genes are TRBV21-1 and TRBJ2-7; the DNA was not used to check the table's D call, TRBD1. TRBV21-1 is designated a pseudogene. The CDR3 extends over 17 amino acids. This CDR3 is CASSKGGQWPSLLSTYF. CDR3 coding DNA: TGTGCCAGCAGCAAAGGGGGACAGTGGCCCAGCCTGTTATCTACGTACTTC.

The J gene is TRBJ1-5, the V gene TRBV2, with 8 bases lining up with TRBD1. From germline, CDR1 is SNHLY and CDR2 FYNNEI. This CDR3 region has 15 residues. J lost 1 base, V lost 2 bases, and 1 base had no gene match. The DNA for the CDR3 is TGTGCCAGCAGTGAATGGACAGGGAGCAATCAGCCCCAGCATTTT. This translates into CASSEWTGSNQPQHF.

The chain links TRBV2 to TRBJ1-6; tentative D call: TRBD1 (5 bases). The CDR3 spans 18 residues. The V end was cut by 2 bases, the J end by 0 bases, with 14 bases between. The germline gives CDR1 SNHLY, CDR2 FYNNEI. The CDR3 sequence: CASSELGRAYSYNSPLHF. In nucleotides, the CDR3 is TGTGCCAGCAGTGAACTCGGCAGGGCTTACTCCTATAATTCACCCCTCCACTTT.

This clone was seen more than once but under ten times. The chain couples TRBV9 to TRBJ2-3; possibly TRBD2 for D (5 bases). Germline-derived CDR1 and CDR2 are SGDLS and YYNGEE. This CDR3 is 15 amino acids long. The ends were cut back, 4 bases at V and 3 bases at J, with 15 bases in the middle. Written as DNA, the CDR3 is TGTGCCAGCAGCCGATTCGGGGATGGGACAGATACGCAGTATTTT. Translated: CASSRFGDGTDTQYF. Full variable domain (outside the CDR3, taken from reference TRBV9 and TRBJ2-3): DSGVTQTPKHLITATGQRVTLRCSPRSGDLSVYWYQQSLDQGLQFLIQYYNGEERAKGNILERFSAQQFPDLHSELNLSSLELGDSALYFCASSRFGDGTDTQYFGPGTRLTVL.

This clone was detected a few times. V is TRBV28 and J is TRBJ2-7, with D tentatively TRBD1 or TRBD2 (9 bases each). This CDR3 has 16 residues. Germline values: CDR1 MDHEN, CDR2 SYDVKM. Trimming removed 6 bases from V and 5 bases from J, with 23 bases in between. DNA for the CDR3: TGTGCCAGCAGAGTTGCGGGGGGGGACAGGGCCCACGAGCAGTACTTC. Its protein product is CASRVAGGDRAHEQYF.